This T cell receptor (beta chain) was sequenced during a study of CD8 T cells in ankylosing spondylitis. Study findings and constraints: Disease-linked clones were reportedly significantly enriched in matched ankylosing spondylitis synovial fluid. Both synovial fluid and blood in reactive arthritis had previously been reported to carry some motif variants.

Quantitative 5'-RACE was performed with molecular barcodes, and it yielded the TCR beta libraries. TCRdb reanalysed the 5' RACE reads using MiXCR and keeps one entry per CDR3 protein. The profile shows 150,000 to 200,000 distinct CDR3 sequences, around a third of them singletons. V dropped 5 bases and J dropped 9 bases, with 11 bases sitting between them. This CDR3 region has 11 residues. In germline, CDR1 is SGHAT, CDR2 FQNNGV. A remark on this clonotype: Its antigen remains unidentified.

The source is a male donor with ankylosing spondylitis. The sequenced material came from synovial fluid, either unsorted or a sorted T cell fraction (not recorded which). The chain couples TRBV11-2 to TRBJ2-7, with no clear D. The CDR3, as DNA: TGTGCCAGCAGCCCAAGCTCGTGGCAGTACTTC. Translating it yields CASSPSSWQYF.